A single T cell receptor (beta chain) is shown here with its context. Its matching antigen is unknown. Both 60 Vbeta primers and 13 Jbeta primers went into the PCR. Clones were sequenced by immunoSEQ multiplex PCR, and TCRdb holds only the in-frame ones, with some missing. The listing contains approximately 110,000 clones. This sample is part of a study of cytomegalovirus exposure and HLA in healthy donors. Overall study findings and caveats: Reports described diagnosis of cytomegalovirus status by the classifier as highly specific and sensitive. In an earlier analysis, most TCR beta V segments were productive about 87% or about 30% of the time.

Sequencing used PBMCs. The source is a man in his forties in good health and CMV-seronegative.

CDR3 in amino acids: CASSLALSLAGGGETQYF. Written as DNA, the CDR3 is TGTGCCAGCAGCTTAGCGCTAAGCCTAGCGGGAGGAGGAGAGACCCAGTACTTC. The chain recombines TRBV7-9 with TRBJ2-5; 11 nucleotides align to TRBD2. The junction had 10 bases not matched to a gene; V was cut back by 0 bases and J by 4 bases. The CDR3 has 18 residues. Germline V gene sequence: CDR1 SEHNR, CDR2 FQNEAQ (reference sequence).